This T cell receptor (beta chain) originates from a study of blood T cell repertoires in COVID-19. Across the study: Sites across the United States, Italy and Spain contributed samples from acute and convalescent COVID-19. PBMCs, B-cell-depleted T cells, or T cells were the source of the cDNA or gDNA that made up the material.

Some clones are missing from TCRdb's copy, which holds only in-frame ones; the method was immunoSEQ multiplex PCR. The sample lists under 250,000 clones; around nine tenths were seen once. The source material was peripheral blood. The sequence was obtained from a man aged 50 or older with COVID-19, enrolled during active disease.

The CDR3 here is CASSLTPTGSPLHF. Here the CDR3 DNA reads TGTGCCAGCAGTTTAACCCCGACGGGGTCACCCCTCCACTTT. The chain links TRBV27 to TRBJ1-6; D gene uncertain. CDR1 MNHEY and CDR2 SMNVEV come from the germline V gene (reference sequence). The CDR3 extends over 14 amino acids. V lost 2 bases, J lost 10 bases, and 12 bases lay in between.